Listed below are T cell receptor beta chains from one sample, sequenced in a study of T cell responses to AZD1222 COVID-19 vaccine. Sequenced by immunoSEQ multiplex PCR; TCRdb stores in-frame clones only, minus some. The table has tens of thousands of clones, more than 85% seen once; the top ten hold roughly 4.7%. This specimen consisted of peripheral blood, obtained 28 days after the second AZD1222 dose. These receptors came from an adult who received the AZD1222 COVID-19 vaccine. CDR3s include the opening cysteine and the closing phenylalanine or tryptophan. D genes are given only for firm matches. The listing skips clone size in some rows; elsewhere it reads once, few, many or a size class.

cdr3_length | d_call | j_call | v_call | clone_size | cdr3_aa | cdr3_nt
16 | NA | TRBJ2-5 | TRBV24-1 | NA | CATSDSSREGGKTQYF | TGTGCCACCAGTGATTCTAGCAGGGAAGGTGGGAAGACCCAGTACTTC
14 | TRBD1 | TRBJ1-2 | TRBV27 | NA | CASSLTGGDYGYTF | TGTGCCAGCAGTTTAACAGGGGGCGACTATGGCTACACCTTC
13 | NA | TRBJ2-7 | TRBV7-3 | NA | CASSLYRDYEQYF | TGTGCCAGCAGCTTATACAGGGACTACGAGCAGTACTTC
16 | NA | TRBJ1-1 | TRBV30 | NA | CAWRKRGPTMNTEAFF | TGTGCCTGGAGGAAACGAGGACCGACCATGAACACTGAAGCTTTCTTT
15 | TRBD1 | TRBJ1-2 | TRBV9 | NA | CASSVGQGDFLGYTF | TGTGCCAGCAGCGTGGGACAGGGGGACTTCTTGGGCTACACCTTC
17 | NA | TRBJ2-1 | TRBV9 | once | CASSERLDLGGDNEQFF | TGTGCCAGCAGCGAGCGACTAGACCTAGGGGGGGACAATGAGCAGTTCTTC
15 | TRBD2 | TRBJ2-1 | TRBV19 | NA | CASSIKGGSYNEQFF | TGTGCCAGTAGTATTAAGGGCGGGAGCTACAATGAGCAGTTCTTC
15 | TRBD1 | TRBJ2-1 | TRBV11-3 | once | CASSLRGPTYNEQFF | TGTGCCAGCAGCTTAAGGGGGCCTACCTACAATGAGCAGTTCTTC
15 | NA | TRBJ2-1 | TRBV5-6 | NA | CASSPRRGSYNEQFF | TGTGCCAGCAGCCCCAGGAGGGGCTCCTACAATGAGCAGTTCTTC
16 | NA | TRBJ2-3 | TRBV28 | few | CASSERTAYSTDTQYF | TGTGCCAGCAGTGAGCGGACGGCTTACTCCACAGATACGCAGTATTTT
14 | NA | TRBJ2-7 | TRBV28 | NA | CASSPTGRSYEQYF | TGTGCCAGCAGTCCGACAGGACGCTCCTACGAGCAGTACTTC
14 | TRBD2 | TRBJ2-1 | TRBV27 | NA | CASRGLAGVDEQFF | TGTGCCAGCAGAGGACTAGCGGGAGTCGATGAGCAGTTCTTC
17 | TRBD2 | TRBJ2-1 | TRBV15 | NA | CATSSGTSGSSYNEQFF | TGTGCCACCAGCAGTGGGACTAGCGGTAGCTCCTACAATGAGCAGTTCTTC
14 | TRBD1 | TRBJ2-5 | TRBV3-1/TRBV3-2 | NA | CASRQGAPRETQYF | TGTGCCAGCAGACAGGGGGCGCCCCGAGAGACCCAGTACTTC
17 | TRBD2 | TRBJ2-2 | TRBV7-9 | few | CASSWTSGRVNTGELFF | TGTGCCAGCAGCTGGACTAGCGGGAGGGTTAACACCGGGGAGCTGTTTTTT
15 | TRBD1 | TRBJ1-6 | TRBV27 | NA | CASRPPGQGGSPLHF | TGTGCCAGCAGGCCTCCGGGACAGGGAGGATCACCCCTCCACTTT
14 | NA | TRBJ2-7 | TRBV18 | NA | CASSPVQGSYEQYF | TGTGCCAGCTCACCCGTACAGGGTTCCTACGAGCAGTACTTC
16 | NA | TRBJ1-5 | TRBV6-5 | few | CASSYNRPPVGQPQHF | TGTGCCAGCAGTTACAATCGACCCCCGGTGGGGCAGCCCCAGCATTTT
15 | TRBD2 | TRBJ2-1 | TRBV28 | NA | CASSRPGLASNEQFF | TGTGCCAGCAGCCGACCGGGACTAGCCTCCAATGAGCAGTTCTTC
14 | TRBD2 | TRBJ2-3 | TRBV27 | NA | CASSLLAGADTQYF | TGTGCCAGCAGTTTACTAGCGGGAGCTGATACGCAGTATTTT
14 | NA | TRBJ1-1 | TRBV25-1 | NA | CASSEYGTTTEAFF | TGTGCCAGCAGTGAATATGGGACAACAACTGAAGCTTTCTTT
17 | TRBD2 | TRBJ2-2 | TRBV3-1/TRBV3-2 | NA | CASSQVEVAGVTGELFF | TGTGCCAGCAGCCAAGTGGAGGTAGCGGGAGTCACCGGGGAGCTGTTTTTT
13 | NA | TRBJ2-3 | TRBV11-2 | NA | CASSSSPTDTQYF | TGTGCCAGCAGCTCCTCTCCGACAGATACGCAGTATTTT
17 | NA | TRBJ2-5 | TRBV4-1 | NA | CASSPGTGRQRQETQYF | TGCGCCAGCAGCCCGGGGACGGGAAGACAACGACAAGAGACCCAGTACTTC
15 | NA | TRBJ1-2 | TRBV18 | NA | CASSPSGASYYGYTF | TGTGCCAGCTCACCCTCGGGTGCGAGTTACTATGGCTACACCTTC
14 | TRBD1 | TRBJ2-7 | TRBV6-5 | NA | CASSYGDRANEQYF | TGTGCCAGCAGTTACGGGGACAGGGCCAACGAGCAGTACTTC
12 | NA | TRBJ1-4 | TRBV28 | NA | CASGRQAEKLFF | TGTGCCAGCGGACGACAGGCCGAAAAACTGTTTTTT
19 | TRBD1 | TRBJ2-3 | TRBV9 | NA | CASSTFPGGQGGVADTQYF | TGTGCCAGCAGCACCTTCCCCGGCGGACAGGGTGGCGTGGCAGATACGCAGTATTTT
17 | NA | TRBJ1-1 | TRBV18 | NA | CASSPPSGLPGLTEAFF | TGTGCCAGCTCACCACCGTCTGGGTTGCCCGGTCTCACTGAAGCTTTCTTT
17 | TRBD2 | TRBJ2-7 | TRBV5-1 | NA | CASSLVFGPSGAYEQYF | TGCGCCAGCAGCTTGGTATTTGGCCCTAGCGGGGCCTACGAGCAGTACTTC
15 | NA | TRBJ1-1 | TRBV7-9 | once | CASSWDLQINTEAFF | TGTGCCAGCAGCTGGGACCTGCAAATAAACACTGAAGCTTTCTTT
12 | NA | TRBJ1-6 | TRBV28 | NA | CASRLANSPLHF | TGTGCCAGCAGGTTAGCTAATTCACCCCTCCACTTT
18 | NA | TRBJ1-3 | TRBV30 | NA | CAWSVRARQLISGNTIYF | TGTGCCTGGAGTGTAAGGGCCCGACAGCTCATCTCTGGAAACACCATATATTTT
15 | TRBD1 | TRBJ1-2 | TRBV27 | NA | CASSWDRGPVYGYTF | TGTGCCAGCAGTTGGGACAGGGGGCCCGTCTATGGCTACACCTTC
16 | TRBD1 | TRBJ1-1 | TRBV19 | NA | CASSRAGTGEASEAFF | TGTGCCAGTAGCAGGGCCGGGACAGGGGAGGCGAGTGAAGCTTTCTTT
18 | NA | TRBJ1-6 | TRBV4-1 | NA | CASSQDQPGSSYNSPLHF | TGCGCCAGCAGCCAAGATCAGCCAGGGAGCTCCTATAATTCACCCCTCCACTTT
14 | NA | TRBJ2-5 | TRBV11-3 | once | CASSLQGPQETQYF | TGTGCCAGCAGCCTACAGGGCCCCCAAGAGACCCAGTACTTC
13 | NA | TRBJ2-7 | TRBV12-3/TRBV12-4 | once | CASSVAGSYEQYF | TGTGCCAGCAGTGTAGCAGGGTCCTACGAGCAGTACTTC
13 | NA | TRBJ2-7 | TRBV12-3/TRBV12-4 | NA | CASSFTQVYEQYF | TGTGCCAGCAGTTTCACACAGGTCTACGAGCAGTACTTC
11 | NA | TRBJ2-2 | TRBV20-1 | few | CSAILTGELFF | TGCAGTGCGATCCTCACCGGGGAGCTGTTTTTT
15 | TRBD1 | TRBJ1-3 | TRBV6-5 | NA | CASSPGQGSGNTIYF | TGTGCCAGCAGTCCGGGACAGGGATCTGGAAACACCATATATTTT
15 | NA | TRBJ1-2 | TRBV29-1 | NA | CSVEQQNPFNYGYTF | TGCAGCGTTGAACAACAGAACCCATTTAACTATGGCTACACCTTC
14 | NA | TRBJ2-1 | TRBV19 | NA | CASSPWENRNEQFF | TGTGCCAGCTCCCCATGGGAAAATCGCAATGAGCAGTTCTTC
11 | NA | TRBJ2-7 | TRBV30 | NA | CAWSVEYEQYF | TGTGCCTGGAGTGTAGAGTACGAGCAGTACTTC
16 | TRBD2 | TRBJ2-3 | TRBV3-1/TRBV3-2 | NA | CASAELAGTSTDTQYF | TGTGCCAGCGCGGAACTAGCGGGTACTAGCACAGATACGCAGTATTTT
15 | NA | TRBJ1-2 | TRBV7-2 | once | CASSFREGGNYGYTF | TGTGCCAGCAGCTTCCGCGAAGGGGGAAACTATGGCTACACCTTC
15 | NA | TRBJ1-6 | TRBV6-5 | NA | CASRGLTSYNSPLHF | TGTGCCAGCAGGGGGCTAACGTCCTATAATTCACCCCTCCACTTT
14 | TRBD1 | TRBJ1-3 | TRBV9 | NA | CASSITGAGNTIYF | TGTGCCAGCAGCATTACAGGGGCTGGAAACACCATATATTTT
13 | NA | TRBJ1-2 | TRBV6-5 | NA | CASTQRESYGYTF | TGTGCCAGCACTCAACGAGAAAGCTATGGCTACACCTTC
17 | TRBD1 | TRBJ2-1 | TRBV28 | few | CASSLVLGPRGYNEQFF | TGTGCCAGCAGTTTAGTTCTGGGACCCAGGGGGTACAATGAGCAGTTCTTC
15 | TRBD1 | TRBJ1-4 | TRBV30 | NA | CAWSSRDSSGEKLFF | TGTGCCTGGAGTAGCCGGGACAGCTCTGGGGAAAAACTGTTTTTT
11 | NA | TRBJ1-2 | TRBV19 | NA | CASRVNYGYTF | TGTGCCAGCAGAGTTAACTATGGCTACACCTTC
13 | NA | TRBJ2-5 | TRBV5-1 | NA | CASSLWAEETQYF | TGCGCCAGCAGCTTGTGGGCAGAAGAGACCCAGTACTTC
13 | NA | TRBJ2-3 | TRBV7-2 | NA | CASTMVGTDTQYF | TGTGCCAGCACCATGGTTGGGACAGATACGCAGTATTTT